This T cell receptor (beta chain) was recovered during a study of CD8 T cells in Susac syndrome. The CDR3 sequence is 13 residues long. From germline, CDR1 is SEHNR and CDR2 FQNEAQ (reference sequence). Losses at the gene ends were 8 bases for V and 5 bases for J; bases not matched to a gene: 3. The CD8+ and CD4+ T cells were isolated magnetically using a negative isolation approach, whereas the TEMRA cells were enriched by FACS. Regarding this clonotype: What it recognizes is unknown.

Study-level results: The study conceded that its TCR sequencing and HLA analysis involved relatively few individuals.

RNA, at about 0.5 to 1 ug, was reverse transcribed with random hexamers. Amplification of TCR beta CDR3 by immunoSEQ multiplex PCR spanned 54 Vbeta and 13 Jbeta. Using its own MiXCR run on the immunoSEQ multiplex PCR reads, TCRdb lists one record per CDR3 protein. The table shows 160,000 or so distinct CDR3 sequences, with about 93% occurring only once. Material for sequencing was CD4+ T cells from PBMCs. The TCR comes from a human donor in good health. The chain recombines TRBV7-9 with TRBJ1-4, with TRBD1 matching over 9 bases. CDR3 sequence: CASGGTGNEKLFF. The CDR3 DNA follows: TGTGCCAGCGGCGGGACAGGGAATGAAAAACTGTTTTTT.